The subject of this entry is one TCR beta chain. Germline trimming cut 9 bases from V and 8 bases from J; bases unmatched to any gene: 11. Germline V gives CDR1 LNHDA, CDR2 SQIVND (reference sequence). The CDR3 is made up of 14 amino acids. Sequencing was performed with immunoSEQ multiplex PCR; in TCRdb, only in-frame clones are kept and a portion is missing. The sample consists of roughly 58,000 clones, approximately 92% of them appearing once. This sample stems from a study of T cell responses to AZD1222 COVID-19 vaccine. The receptor comes from an adult who received the AZD1222 COVID-19 vaccine. The chain joins TRBV19 to TRBJ2-1; 9 positions match TRBD2. This sample comprised peripheral blood, obtained 28 days after the second AZD1222 dose. The CDR3 loop reads CASRRGGRVDEQFF. CDR3 nucleotides: TGTGCCAGCCGGCGGGGCGGGAGGGTCGATGAGCAGTTCTTC.